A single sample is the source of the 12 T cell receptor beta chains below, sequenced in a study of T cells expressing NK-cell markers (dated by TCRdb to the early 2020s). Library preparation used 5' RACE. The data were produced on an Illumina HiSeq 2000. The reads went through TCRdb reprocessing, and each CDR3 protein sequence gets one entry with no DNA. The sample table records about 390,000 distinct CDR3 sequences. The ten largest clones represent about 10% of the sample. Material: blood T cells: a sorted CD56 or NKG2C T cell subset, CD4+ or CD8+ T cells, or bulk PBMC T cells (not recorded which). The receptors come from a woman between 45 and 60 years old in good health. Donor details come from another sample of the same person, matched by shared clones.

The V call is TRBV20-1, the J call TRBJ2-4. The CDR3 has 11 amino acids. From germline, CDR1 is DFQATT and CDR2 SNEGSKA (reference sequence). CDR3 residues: CSASPENIQYF.

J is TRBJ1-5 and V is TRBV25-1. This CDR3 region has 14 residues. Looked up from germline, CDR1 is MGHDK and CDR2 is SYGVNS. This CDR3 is CASSELGRQQPQHF.

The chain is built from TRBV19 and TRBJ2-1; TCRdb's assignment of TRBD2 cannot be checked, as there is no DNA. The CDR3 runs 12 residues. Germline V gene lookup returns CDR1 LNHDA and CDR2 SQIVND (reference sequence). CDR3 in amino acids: CASSIQGHEQFF.

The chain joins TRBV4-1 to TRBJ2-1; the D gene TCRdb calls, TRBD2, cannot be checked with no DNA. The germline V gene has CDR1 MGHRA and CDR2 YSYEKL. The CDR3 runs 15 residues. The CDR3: CASSPQSGSYNEQFF.

CDR3 protein: CASTPGGPIGDTQYF. This chain uses TRBV6-2 or TRBV6-3 with TRBJ2-3; TCRdb indicates TRBD2, and absent DNA this call remains unverified. Germline V CDR1 and CDR2: MNHEY, SVGEGT. This CDR3 is 15 amino acids long.

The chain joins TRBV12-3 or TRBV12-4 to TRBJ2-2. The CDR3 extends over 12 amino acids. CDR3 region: CASSKEPGELFF.

CDR3 protein: CASSLGYPGNEQFF. V gene TRBV5-1 combines with J gene TRBJ2-1. Germline V gene lookup returns CDR1 SGHRS and CDR2 YFSETQ. This CDR3 has 14 amino acids.

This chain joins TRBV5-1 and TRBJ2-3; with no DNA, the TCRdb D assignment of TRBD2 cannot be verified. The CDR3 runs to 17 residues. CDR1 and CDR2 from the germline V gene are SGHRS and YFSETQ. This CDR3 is CASSLGGGRPTTDTQYF. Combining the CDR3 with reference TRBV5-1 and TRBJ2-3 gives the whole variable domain KAGVTQTPRYLIKTRGQQVTLSCSPISGHRSVSWYQQTPGQGLQFLFEYFSETQRNKGNFPGRFSGRQFSNSRSEMNVSTLELGDSALYLCASSLGGGRPTTDTQYFGPGTRLTVL.

CDR3 loop: CSARDFDRLGGTQYF. The chain combines TRBV20-1 with TRBJ2-5; TCRdb's D call, TRBD1, is unchecked because there is no DNA. The CDR3 runs 15 residues. Germline V gene data show CDR1 as DFQATT and CDR2 as SNEGSKA (reference sequence).

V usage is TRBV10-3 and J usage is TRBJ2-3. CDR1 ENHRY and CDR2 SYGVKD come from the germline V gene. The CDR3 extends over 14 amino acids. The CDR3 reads CAISVDTSTDTQYF.

CDR3 in amino acids: CASSGDQSGRRSYNEQFF. The rearrangement links TRBV9 to TRBJ2-1; TCRdb indicates TRBD2, and absent DNA this call remains unverified. This CDR3 region has 18 residues. In germline, CDR1 is SGDLS, CDR2 YYNGEE.

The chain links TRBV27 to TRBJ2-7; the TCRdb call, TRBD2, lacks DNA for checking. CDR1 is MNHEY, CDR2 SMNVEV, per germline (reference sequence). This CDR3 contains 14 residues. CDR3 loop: CASSGLQPSYEQYF.